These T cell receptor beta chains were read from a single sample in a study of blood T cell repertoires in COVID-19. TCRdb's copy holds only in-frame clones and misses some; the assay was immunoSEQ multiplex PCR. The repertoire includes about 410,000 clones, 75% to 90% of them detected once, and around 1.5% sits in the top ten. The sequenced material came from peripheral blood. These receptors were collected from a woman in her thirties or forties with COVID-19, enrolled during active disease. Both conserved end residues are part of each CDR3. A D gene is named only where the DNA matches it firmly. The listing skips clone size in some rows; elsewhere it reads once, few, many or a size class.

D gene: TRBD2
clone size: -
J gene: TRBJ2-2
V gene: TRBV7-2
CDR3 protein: CASSLKTGGTGELFF
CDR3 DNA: TGTGCCAGCAGCTTAAAAACGGGAGGCACCGGGGAGCTGTTTTTT

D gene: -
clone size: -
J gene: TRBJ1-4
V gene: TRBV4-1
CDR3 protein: CASSQSTLGGEKLFF
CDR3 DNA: TGCGCCAGCAGCCAATCCACGTTAGGCGGCGAAAAACTGTTTTTT

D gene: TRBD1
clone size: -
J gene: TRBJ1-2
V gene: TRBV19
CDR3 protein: CASGWGRGQDSGGYTF
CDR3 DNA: TGTGCCAGTGGATGGGGCAGGGGGCAAGATTCCGGTGGCTACACCTTC

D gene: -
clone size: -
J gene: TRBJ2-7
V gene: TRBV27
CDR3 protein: CASSPQGYEQYF
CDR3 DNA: TGTGCCAGCAGTCCCCAGGGTTACGAGCAGTACTTC

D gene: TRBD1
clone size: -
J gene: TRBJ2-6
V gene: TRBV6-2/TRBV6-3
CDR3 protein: CASSYTQGQGTGANVLTF
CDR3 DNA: TGTGCCAGCAGTTACACCCAAGGACAGGGCACTGGGGCCAACGTCCTGACTTTC

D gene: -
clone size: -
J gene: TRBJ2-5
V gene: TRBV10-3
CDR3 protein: CAISEYSGQETQYF
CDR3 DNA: TGTGCCATCAGTGAGTACAGTGGGCAAGAGACCCAGTACTTC

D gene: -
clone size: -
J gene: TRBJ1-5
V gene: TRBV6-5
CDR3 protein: CASSPGGNQPQHF
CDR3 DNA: TGTGCCAGCAGCCCCGGGGGCAATCAGCCCCAGCATTTT

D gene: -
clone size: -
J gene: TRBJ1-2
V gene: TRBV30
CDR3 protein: CACTDNYGYTF
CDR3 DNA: TGTGCCTGCACAGATAACTATGGCTACACCTTC

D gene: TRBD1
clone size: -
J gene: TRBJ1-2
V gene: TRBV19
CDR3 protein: CASSAPGQGGNGYTF
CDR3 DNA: TGTGCCAGTAGTGCGCCGGGACAGGGGGGAAATGGCTACACCTTC

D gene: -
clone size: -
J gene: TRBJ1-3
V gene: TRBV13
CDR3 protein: CASGRSANTIYF
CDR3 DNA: TGTGCCAGCGGCCGATCAGCGAACACCATATATTTT

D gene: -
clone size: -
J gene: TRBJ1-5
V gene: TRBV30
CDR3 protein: CAWRGGGNQPQHF
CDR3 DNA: TGTGCCTGGAGGGGAGGGGGCAATCAGCCCCAGCATTTT

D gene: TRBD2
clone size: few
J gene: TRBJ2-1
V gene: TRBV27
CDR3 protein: CASSFMVGGPSVFGNEQFF
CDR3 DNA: TGTGCCAGCAGTTTCATGGTGGGAGGGCCCTCAGTGTTCGGCAATGAGCAGTTCTTC

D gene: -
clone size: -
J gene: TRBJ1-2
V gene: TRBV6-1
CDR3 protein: CASSETGLPVSYGYTF
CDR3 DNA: TGTGCCAGCAGTGAAACGGGACTCCCAGTGTCCTATGGCTACACCTTC

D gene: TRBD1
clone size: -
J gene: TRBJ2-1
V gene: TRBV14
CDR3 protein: CASSLRTGAYNEQFF
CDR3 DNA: TGTGCCAGCAGCCTACGGACAGGCGCCTACAATGAGCAGTTCTTC

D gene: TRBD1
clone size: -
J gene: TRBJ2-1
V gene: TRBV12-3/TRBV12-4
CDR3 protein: CASSLTGDEQFF
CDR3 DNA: TGTGCCAGCAGTCTGACAGGGGATGAGCAGTTCTTC

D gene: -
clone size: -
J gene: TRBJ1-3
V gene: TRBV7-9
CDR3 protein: CASTLGGGGNTIYF
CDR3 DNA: TGTGCCAGCACTCTCGGCGGCGGTGGAAACACCATATATTTT

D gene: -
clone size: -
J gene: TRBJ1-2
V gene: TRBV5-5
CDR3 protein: CASSLGQMYGYTF
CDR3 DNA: TGTGCCAGCAGCTTGGGACAGATGTATGGCTACACCTTC

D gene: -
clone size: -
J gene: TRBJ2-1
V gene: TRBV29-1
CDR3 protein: CSVQTDYNEQFF
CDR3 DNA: TGCAGCGTTCAGACAGACTACAATGAGCAGTTCTTC

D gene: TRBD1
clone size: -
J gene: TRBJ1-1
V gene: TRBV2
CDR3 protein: CASSEATGVIPEAFF
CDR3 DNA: TGTGCCAGCAGTGAAGCCACAGGGGTCATACCTGAAGCTTTCTTT

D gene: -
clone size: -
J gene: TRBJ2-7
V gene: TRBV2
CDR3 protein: CASLGGRGSGYEQYF
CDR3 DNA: TGTGCCAGCCTTGGCGGGCGGGGAAGTGGCTACGAGCAGTACTTC

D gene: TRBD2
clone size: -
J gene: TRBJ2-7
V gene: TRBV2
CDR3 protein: CASGPGGSYEQYF
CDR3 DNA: TGTGCCAGCGGTCCGGGAGGGTCCTACGAGCAGTACTTC

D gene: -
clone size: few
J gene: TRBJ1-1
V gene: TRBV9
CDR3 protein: CASSVGDTRNTEAFF
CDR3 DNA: TGTGCCAGCAGCGTAGGCGACACAAGAAACACTGAAGCTTTCTTT

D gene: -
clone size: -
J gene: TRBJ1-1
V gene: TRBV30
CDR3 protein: CASRWGGNTEAFF
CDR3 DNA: TGTGCCTCCCGCTGGGGGGGAAACACTGAAGCTTTCTTT

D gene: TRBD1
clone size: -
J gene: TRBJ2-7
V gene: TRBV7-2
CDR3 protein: CASSITGTGGPAGEQYF
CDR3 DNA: TGTGCCAGCAGCATAACCGGGACAGGGGGTCCTGCGGGAGAGCAGTACTTC

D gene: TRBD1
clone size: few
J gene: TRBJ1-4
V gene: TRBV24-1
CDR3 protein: CATSDSEQGGEKLFF
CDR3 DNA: TGTGCCACCAGTGATTCGGAACAGGGGGGCGAAAAACTGTTTTTT

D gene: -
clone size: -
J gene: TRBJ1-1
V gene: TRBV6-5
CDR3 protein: CASSRGGEAFF
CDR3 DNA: TGTGCCAGCAGCCGAGGAGGTGAAGCTTTCTTT

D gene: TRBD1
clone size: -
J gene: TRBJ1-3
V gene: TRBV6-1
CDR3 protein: CASSDQGDTIYF
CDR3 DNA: TGTGCCAGCAGTGACCAGGGGGACACCATATATTTT

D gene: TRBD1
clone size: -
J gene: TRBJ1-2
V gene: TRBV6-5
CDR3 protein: CATSTGDLGGYTF
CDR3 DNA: TGTGCCACCTCGACAGGGGACCTGGGGGGCTACACCTTC

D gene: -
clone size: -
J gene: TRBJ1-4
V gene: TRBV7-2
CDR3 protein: CASSLAGGEKLFF
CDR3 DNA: TGTGCCAGCAGCTTAGCGGGGGGGGAAAAACTGTTTTTT

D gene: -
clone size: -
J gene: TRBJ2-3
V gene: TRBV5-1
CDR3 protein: CASSLVSADTQYF
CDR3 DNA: TGCGCCAGCAGCTTGGTCTCCGCAGATACGCAGTATTTT

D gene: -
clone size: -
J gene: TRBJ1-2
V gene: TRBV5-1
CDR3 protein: CASSQTPTGGYTF
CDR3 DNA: TGCGCCAGCAGCCAAACCCCCACTGGTGGCTACACCTTC

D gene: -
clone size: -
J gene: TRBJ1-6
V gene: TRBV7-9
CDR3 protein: CASSSGRGTSSYNSPLHF
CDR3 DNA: TGTGCCAGCAGCTCCGGGCGGGGAACGAGCTCCTATAATTCACCCCTCCACTTT

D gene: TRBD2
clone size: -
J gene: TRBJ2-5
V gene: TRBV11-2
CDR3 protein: CASSPLGGQETQYF
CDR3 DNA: TGTGCCAGCAGCCCGCTGGGGGGGCAAGAGACCCAGTACTTC

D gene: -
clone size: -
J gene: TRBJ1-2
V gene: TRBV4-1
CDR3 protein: CASSQPGTLANYGYTF
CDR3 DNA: TGCGCCAGCAGCCAGCCTGGGACACTAGCTAACTATGGCTACACCTTC

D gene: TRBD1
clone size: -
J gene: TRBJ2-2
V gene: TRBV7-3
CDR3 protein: CASRGQPNTGELFF
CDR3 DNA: TGTGCCAGCAGGGGACAGCCGAACACCGGGGAGCTGTTTTTT

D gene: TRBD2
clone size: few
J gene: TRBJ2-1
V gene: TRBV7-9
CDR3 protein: CASSYDSGRLYEQFF
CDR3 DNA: TGTGCCAGCAGCTACGATAGCGGGAGGCTCTATGAGCAGTTCTTC

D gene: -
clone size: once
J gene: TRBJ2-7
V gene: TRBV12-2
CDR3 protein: CASRYGLAGAISYEQYF
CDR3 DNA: TGTGCAAGTCGCTACGGACTAGCGGGGGCAATCTCCTACGAGCAGTACTTC

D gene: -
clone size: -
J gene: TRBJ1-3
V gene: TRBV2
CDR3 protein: CASLRGTGGNTIYF
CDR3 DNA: TGTGCCAGCCTCAGGGGCACGGGTGGAAACACCATATATTTT

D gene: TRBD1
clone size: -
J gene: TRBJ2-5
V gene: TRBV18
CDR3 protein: CASSPGTGVEETQYF
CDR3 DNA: TGTGCCAGCTCACCAGGGACAGGTGTCGAAGAGACCCAGTACTTC

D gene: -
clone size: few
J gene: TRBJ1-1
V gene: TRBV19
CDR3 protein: CASIPLPPTEAFF
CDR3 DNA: TGTGCCAGTATCCCTCTCCCCCCCACTGAAGCTTTCTTT

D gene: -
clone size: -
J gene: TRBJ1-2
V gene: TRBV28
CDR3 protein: CASSLSYQTPTRNYGYTF
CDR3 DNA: TGTGCCAGCAGTTTAAGTTATCAAACACCCACGAGGAACTATGGCTACACCTTC

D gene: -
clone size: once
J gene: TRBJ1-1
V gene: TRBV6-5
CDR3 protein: CASSYTAGINTEAFF
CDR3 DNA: TGTGCCAGCAGTTACACGGCGGGGATTAACACTGAAGCTTTCTTT

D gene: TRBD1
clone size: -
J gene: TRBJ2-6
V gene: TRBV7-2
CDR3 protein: CASSPRTGSGANVLTF
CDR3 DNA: TGTGCCAGCAGCCCCCGGACAGGGTCTGGGGCCAACGTCCTGACTTTC

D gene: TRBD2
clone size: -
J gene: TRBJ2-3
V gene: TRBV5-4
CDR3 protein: CASSYGGNTDTQYF
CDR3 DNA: TGTGCCAGCAGCTACGGGGGGAACACAGATACGCAGTATTTT

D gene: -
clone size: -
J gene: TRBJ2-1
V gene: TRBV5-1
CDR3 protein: CASSLEQAYNEQFF
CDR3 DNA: TGCGCCAGCAGCTTGGAACAGGCCTACAATGAGCAGTTCTTC

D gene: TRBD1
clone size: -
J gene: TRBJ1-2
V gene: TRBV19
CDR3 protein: CASSTFRGQGDYGYTF
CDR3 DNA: TGTGCCAGTAGTACGTTTCGCGGACAGGGGGACTATGGCTACACCTTC

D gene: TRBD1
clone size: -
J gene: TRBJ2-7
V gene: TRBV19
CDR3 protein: CASSIGRDRGHEQYF
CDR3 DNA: TGTGCCAGTAGTATAGGAAGGGACAGGGGCCACGAGCAGTACTTC

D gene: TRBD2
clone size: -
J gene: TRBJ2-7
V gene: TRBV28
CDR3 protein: CASTLRGGPLPYEQYF
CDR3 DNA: TGTGCCAGCACCTTAAGGGGAGGGCCGCTCCCCTACGAGCAGTACTTC

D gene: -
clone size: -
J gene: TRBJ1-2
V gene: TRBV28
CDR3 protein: CASSLRGRGYGYTF
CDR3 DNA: TGTGCCAGCAGTTTACGCGGAAGGGGCTATGGCTACACCTTC

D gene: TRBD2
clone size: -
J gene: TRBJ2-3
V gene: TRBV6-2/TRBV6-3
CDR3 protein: CASSYLLAGGRSTDTQYF
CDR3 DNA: TGTGCCAGCAGTTACCTACTAGCGGGGGGGCGGAGCACAGATACGCAGTATTTT

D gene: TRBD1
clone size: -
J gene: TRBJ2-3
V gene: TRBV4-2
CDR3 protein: CASSQDWVTGGFADTQYF
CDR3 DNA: TGTGCCAGCAGCCAAGATTGGGTAACAGGGGGCTTCGCAGATACGCAGTATTTT

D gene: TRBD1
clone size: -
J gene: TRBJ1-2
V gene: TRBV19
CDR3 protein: CASSIQGAPGYTF
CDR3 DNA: TGTGCCAGTAGTATACAGGGGGCGCCCGGCTACACCTTC

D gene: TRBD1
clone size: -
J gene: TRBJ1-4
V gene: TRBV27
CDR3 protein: CASALRGRSNEKLFF
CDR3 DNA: TGTGCCAGCGCTCTAAGGGGGCGGTCTAATGAAAAACTGTTTTTT

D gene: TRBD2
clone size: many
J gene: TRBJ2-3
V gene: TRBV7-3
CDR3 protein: CASSPAAGALQYF
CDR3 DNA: TGTGCCAGCAGTCCGGCGGCGGGAGCTCTACAGTATTTT

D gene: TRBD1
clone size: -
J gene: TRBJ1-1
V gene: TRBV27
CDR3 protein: CASSLLTGGSTEAFF
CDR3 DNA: TGTGCCAGCAGTTTATTGACAGGGGGTAGCACTGAAGCTTTCTTT

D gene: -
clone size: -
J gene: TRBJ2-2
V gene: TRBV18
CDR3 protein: CASSPLTGELFF
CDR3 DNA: TGTGCCAGCTCACCACTAACCGGGGAGCTGTTTTTT

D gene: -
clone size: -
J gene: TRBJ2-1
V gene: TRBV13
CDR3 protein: CASSLGDTTYNEQFF
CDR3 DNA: TGTGCCAGCAGCTTAGGGGACACAACCTACAATGAGCAGTTCTTC